The 30 T cell receptor beta chains in this list originate from one sample, sequenced in a study of CD8+CD57+ T cells in acquired aplastic anemia. Genomic DNA acted as the template from which TCR beta VDJ combination and CDR3 sequence profiling were carried out. Using its own MiXCR run on the reads, TCRdb lists one record per CDR3 protein. This repertoire shows about 100,000 distinct CDR3 sequences, roughly 50% found once; its top ten account for about 32%. Sequencing used sorted CD4+, CD8+, or CD8+CD57+ T cells (not recorded which) from PBMCs. Receptors originate from a human donor in good health, serving as a control.

This clonotype was seen only a few times. In DNA, the CDR3 is TGCGCCAGCAGCCGGGACAGGGTTATGACTGAAGCTTTCTTT. Translated, it gives CASSRDRVMTEAFF. This sequence joins TRBV4-3 and TRBJ1-1; 9 bases are a match to TRBD1. V shed 4 bases, J shed 5 bases, and the junction held 5 bases outside the gene matches. Germline-derived CDR1 and CDR2 are LGHNA and YSLEER. The CDR3 consists of 14 residues.

The genes are TRBV25-1 and TRBJ2-3; TRBD1 aligns across 9 bases. Trimming at V came to 3 bases and at J to 0 bases, leaving 19 bases not matched to a gene. The CDR3 is made up of 21 amino acids. CDR1 is MGHDK, CDR2 SYGVNS, per germline. In DNA form, the CDR3 reads TGTGCCAGCAGTGACTATAAGGACAGGGGAGAACGACCCTCTAGCACAGATACGCAGTATTTT. This translates into CASSDYKDRGERPSSTDTQYF.

The chain employs TRBV25-1 and TRBJ1-2; TRBD1 agrees at 11 bases. Germline-derived CDR1 and CDR2 are MGHDK and SYGVNS. Trimming cost V 2 bases and J 4 bases; bases outside gene matches: 3. The CDR3 extends over 15 amino acids. The CDR3 sequence is CASSEGTGGAYGYTF. The DNA for the CDR3 is TGTGCCAGCAGTGAAGGGACAGGGGGTGCCTATGGCTACACCTTC.

This clonotype showed up just once. This CDR3 is CASSSAGFNTGELFF. CDR3 sequence (DNA): TGTGCCAGCAGCTCAGCGGGGTTCAACACCGGGGAGCTGTTTTTT. The chain employs TRBV5-4 and TRBJ2-2; 7 bases agree with TRBD2. The J segment lost 2 bases and the V segment lost 3 bases, leaving 4 bases of the junction unmatched. The CDR3 length is 15 residues. Germline lookup yields CDR1 SGHNT and CDR2 YYREEE (reference sequence).

This clonotype showed up just a few times. The CDR3 sequence is CAISEDRNKYEQYF. The CDR3 DNA follows: TGTGCCATCAGTGAGGATCGGAACAAATACGAGCAGTACTTC. The chain has TRBV10-3 and TRBJ2-7, with unresolved D. V lost 2 bases and J 4 bases, leaving 12 bases between the germline ends. Per the germline V gene, CDR1 is ENHRY and CDR2 is SYGVKD. The CDR3 runs 14 residues.

J is TRBJ2-5 and V is TRBV2; 12 nucleotides match TRBD2. The CDR3 has 17 amino acids. Germline-derived CDR1 and CDR2 are SNHLY and FYNNEI. The trim removed 4 bases at V and 3 bases at J, leaving 9 bases unmatched. The DNA of the CDR3 is TGTGCCAGCAGTGGTCTTCTAGCGGGGGGGCAGGAAGAGACCCAGTACTTC. This codes for CASSGLLAGGQEETQYF.

The rearrangement uses TRBV11-1 and TRBJ2-1, with 8 bases that match TRBD2. With V trimmed by 5 bases and J by 1 base, 7 bases remained unmatched. Germline lookup yields CDR1 SGHAT and CDR2 FQDESV (reference sequence). The CDR3 contains 16 residues. For the CDR3, the DNA is TGTGCCAGCAGCCCCGCGGGGGGCCGTTCCTACAATGAGCAGTTCTTC. Translation gives CASSPAGGRSYNEQFF.

J is TRBJ2-5 and V is TRBV2; 8 bases map to TRBD1. There are 14 residues in the CDR3. V trimming: 6 bases; J trimming: 5 bases; junction bases outside the gene matches: 8. Germline CDR1 is SNHLY and CDR2 is FYNNEI. CDR3 amino acids: CASREQGAGETQYF. CDR3 bases: TGTGCCAGCAGAGAGCAGGGGGCTGGGGAGACCCAGTACTTC.

This clonotype was counted between two and nine times. The gene calls are TRBV7-2 and TRBJ2-7, with D perhaps matching TRBD1 (6 bases). Trimming took 7 bases from V and 2 from J, leaving 12 bases between them. This CDR3 has 13 amino acids. Germline V gives CDR1 SGHTA, CDR2 FQGNSA. The CDR3 DNA sequence: TGTGCCAGCATGTCCAGGGGAACCTACGAGCAGTACTTC. Its translation is CASMSRGTYEQYF.

The chain employs TRBV7-2 and TRBJ1-2; no clear D. Germline CDR1 and CDR2: SGHTA and FQGNSA. The CDR3 length is 12 residues. Trimming shortened V by 2 bases and J by 8 bases, and 9 bases separated the two germline ends. The CDR3 is CASSLLGSGYTF. Here the CDR3 DNA reads TGTGCCAGCAGCTTATTAGGGAGCGGCTACACCTTC.

The chain recombines TRBV24-1 with TRBJ2-2; possibly TRBD1 or TRBD2 for D (5 bases each). The length of the CDR3 is 16 residues. Trimming pared 8 bases from V and 2 bases from J, leaving 17 bases between. The germline V gene encodes CDR1 KGHDR and CDR2 SFDVKD. The CDR3 nucleotides read TGTGCCACCATCAATTTCCGGGACGGAAACACCGGGGAGCTGTTTTTT. This translates into CATINFRDGNTGELFF.

This clonotype has more than one count but fewer than ten. The chain has TRBV2 and TRBJ1-6; unclear D gene. CDR1 SNHLY and CDR2 FYNNEI come from the germline V gene. The V end was cut by 3 bases, the J end by 11 bases, with 14 bases between. This CDR3 has 14 residues. CDR3 sequence (DNA): TGTGCCAGCAGTGACGCTGAGTACCAAGCACCCCTCCACTTT. It yields the protein CASSDAEYQAPLHF.

The rearrangement links TRBV9 to TRBJ1-2; D possibly corresponds to TRBD1 (5 bases). The V end was cut by 4 bases, the J end by 4 bases, with 20 bases between. CDR1 SGDLS and CDR2 YYNGEE come from the germline V gene. The CDR3 runs to 16 residues. The CDR3 loop is CASSPPVGVHGYGYTF. Here the CDR3 DNA reads TGTGCCAGCAGCCCTCCAGTGGGGGTCCACGGCTATGGCTACACCTTC.

This clonotype has at least ten counts. The genes are TRBV19 and TRBJ1-2; D perhaps matches TRBD1 (5 bases). There are 13 residues in the CDR3. Between the trimmed V and J ends, which lost 3 bases and 5 bases, there was a span of 10 bases. Germline V CDR1 and CDR2: LNHDA, SQIVND (reference sequence). CDR3 amino acids: CASSISRVYGYTF. The CDR3 DNA is TGTGCCAGTAGTATCTCCAGGGTATATGGCTACACCTTC.

V usage is TRBV11-2 and J usage is TRBJ2-3; TRBD2 agrees at 8 bases. V was clipped by 0 bases and J by 5 bases; unmatched bases: 10. The CDR3 contains 17 residues. Germline V gives CDR1 SGHAT, CDR2 FQNNGV. The CDR3 bases are TGTGCCAGCAGCTTAGATCCAAGCGGGGGACTCAGAGATACGCAGTATTTT. This sequence encodes CASSLDPSGGLRDTQYF.

This chain joins TRBV29-1 and TRBJ1-1; 7 bases are a match to TRBD1. Germline V gene sequence: CDR1 SQVTM, CDR2 ANQGSEA. The CDR3 has 13 amino acids. V lost 2 bases, J lost 2 bases, and 2 bases stayed unmatched. CDR3 DNA sequence: TGCAGCGTTGAACGGGACAGCAACACTGAAGCTTTCTTT. It specifies CSVERDSNTEAFF.

This clonotype was observed at least ten times. The genes are TRBV7-2 and TRBJ2-1; the match to TRBD2 covers 8 bases. The CDR3 has 15 residues. V gave up 5 bases and J gave up 8 bases; unmatched junction bases: 11. Germline CDR1 reads SGHTA; CDR2 reads FQGNSA. CDR3 in DNA: TGTGCCAGCAGCCCGGGACTAGGGTCGACCTATGAGCAGTTCTTC. This encodes CASSPGLGSTYEQFF.

This clonotype was seen a few times. A much more abundant neighbour one base away suggests this may be a read error. The genes are TRBV27 and TRBJ2-7, with 8 positions matching TRBD1. Germline CDR1 MNHEY, CDR2 SMNVEV (reference sequence). This CDR3 is built from 14 residues. Written as DNA, the CDR3 is TGTGCCAGCGGTTTCGGGACAGGTGGAGTTGAGCAGTACTTC. Translation gives CASGFGTGGVEQYF.

The chain employs TRBV20-1 and TRBJ1-2; TRBD1 matches 9 bases. From germline, CDR1 is DFQATT and CDR2 SNEGSKA (reference sequence). J was trimmed by 6 bases and V by 8 bases; bases with no gene match: 4. This CDR3 region has 11 residues. The DNA for the CDR3 is TGCAGTACGAGGACAGGGGATGGCTACACCTTC. This sequence encodes CSTRTGDGYTF.

The V call is TRBV18, the J call TRBJ2-7; perhaps D is TRBD1 or TRBD2 (6 bases each). V was shortened by 5 bases and J by 6 bases, with 11 bases between the two germline ends. Germline CDR1 KGHSH, CDR2 LQKENI. The CDR3 spans 12 residues. The DNA of the CDR3 is TGTGCCAGCTCAACGGGGGCCATCGAGCAGTACTTC. Its translation is CASSTGAIEQYF. Full variable domain (rest looked up from reference TRBV18 and TRBJ2-7): NAGVMQNPRHLVRRRGQEARLRCSPMKGHSHVYWYRQLPEEGLKFMVYLQKENIIDESGMPKERFSAEFPKEGPSILRIQQVVRGDSAAYFCASSTGAIEQYFGPGTRLTVT.

This clonotype was picked up many times. The chain has TRBV30 and TRBJ2-7; no clear D. Germline lookup yields CDR1 GTSNPN and CDR2 SVGIG (reference sequence). This CDR3 region has 10 residues. V was shortened by 1 base and J by 4 bases, with 2 bases between the two germline ends. CDR3 in amino acids: CAWSDYEQYF. In DNA form, the CDR3 reads TGTGCCTGGAGTGATTACGAGCAGTACTTC.

The chain has TRBV7-2 and TRBJ2-1, with 11 positions matching TRBD2. After removal of 7 bases from V and 5 bases from J, the junction contained 4 bases not matched to a gene. The CDR3 runs to 14 residues. The germline V gene has CDR1 SGHTA and CDR2 FQGNSA. Here the CDR3 DNA reads TGTGCCAGCACCGTAGCGGGGGGGAACAATGAGCAGTTCTTC. Its translation is CASTVAGGNNEQFF.

This rearrangement joins TRBV25-1 to TRBJ1-4, with TRBD1 as a possible D gene (5 bases). Deletions cut 5 bases from V and 4 bases from J, with 20 bases between. Germline V gene sequence: CDR1 MGHDK, CDR2 SYGVNS. This CDR3 spans 17 amino acids. The CDR3 bases are TGTGCCAGCAGTTTAGGGAGCGGGGGTCGGGGTAATGAAAAACTGTTTTTT. It specifies CASSLGSGGRGNEKLFF. The full variable domain, its missing parts supplied by reference TRBV25-1 and TRBJ1-4, is EADIYQTPRYLVIGTGKKITLECSQTMGHDKMYWYQQDPGMELHLIHYSYGVNSTEKGDLSSESTVSRIRTEHFPLTLESARPSHTSQYLCASSLGSGGRGNEKLFFGSGTQLSVL.

The rearrangement uses TRBV2 and TRBJ1-5; TRBD1 might be the D (5 bases). There are 17 residues in the CDR3. The V gene's germline CDR1 is SNHLY and CDR2 FYNNEI. V lost 6 bases and J 0 bases, leaving 18 bases between the germline ends. The CDR3, as DNA: TGTGCCAGCAGGGAGCTTGTACAGGCTAATAGCAATCAGCCCCAGCATTTT. Its protein product is CASRELVQANSNQPQHF.

As concerns this clonotype: Without the conserved terminal phenylalanine or tryptophan, this CDR3 likely stems from a read error. The chain uses TRBV27 and TRBJ2-7; 7 nucleotides match TRBD2. Germline CDR1 reads MNHEY; CDR2 reads SMNVEV (reference sequence). This CDR3 is 12 amino acids long. The ends lost 6 bases at V and 7 bases at J; junction bases unmatched: 6. In DNA form, the CDR3 reads TGTGCCAGCAGGGCCGGAGCGGGGGAGCAGTACCTC. It specifies CASRAGAGEQYL.

The CDR3 protein is CASSVRSLETQYF. CDR3 nucleotides: TGTGCCAGCAGCGTTAGGAGCTTGGAGACCCAGTACTTC. J is TRBJ2-5 and V is TRBV13; D is uncertain. The germline gives CDR1 PRHDT, CDR2 FYEKMQ (reference sequence). The CDR3 spans 13 residues. V was cut by 5 bases and J by 5 bases, with 12 bases left in between.

Ten or more counts support this clonotype. J is TRBJ2-1 and V is TRBV20-1, with 10 bases aligning to TRBD2. CDR3 size: 15 residues. The V gene's germline CDR1 is DFQATT and CDR2 SNEGSKA (reference sequence). J lost 2 bases, V lost 5 bases, and 6 bases had no gene match. This chain's CDR3 is CSARAGGRTYNEQFF. The CDR3 DNA reads TGCAGTGCTCGAGCGGGGGGGCGGACCTACAATGAGCAGTTCTTC.

This clonotype was counted at least ten times. This chain links TRBV9 with TRBJ2-2; D is unclear. Germline V gene lookup returns CDR1 SGDLS and CDR2 YYNGEE. Trimming shortened V by 4 bases and J by 7 bases, and 11 bases separated the two germline ends. The CDR3 is 13 residues long. The DNA of the CDR3 is TGTGCCAGCAGCCCACCCGGAATCGGGGAGCTGTTTTTT. It translates to CASSPPGIGELFF. Drawing the rest from reference TRBV9 and TRBJ2-2, the complete variable domain is DSGVTQTPKHLITATGQRVTLRCSPRSGDLSVYWYQQSLDQGLQFLIQYYNGEERAKGNILERFSAQQFPDLHSELNLSSLELGDSALYFCASSPPGIGELFFGEGSRLTVL.

The chain links TRBV2 to TRBJ1-6; D gene uncertain. CDR1 and CDR2 (germline): SNHLY, FYNNEI. Trimming removed 1 base at V and 8 bases at J, with 12 bases between. The CDR3 loop spans 15 amino acids. The chain's CDR3 is CASSEVEVTYSPLHF. DNA for the CDR3: TGTGCCAGCAGTGAAGTCGAGGTGACGTATTCACCCCTCCACTTT.

This clonotype was counted at least ten times. The V gene is TRBV6-5, the J gene TRBJ1-2; 9 bases are a match to TRBD1. From germline, CDR1 is MNHEY and CDR2 SVGAGI. Trimming cost V 0 bases and J 4 bases; bases outside gene matches: 0. This CDR3 has 14 residues. The DNA of the CDR3 is TGTGCCAGCAGTTACTCGGACAGGGGCTATGGCTACACCTTC. This encodes CASSYSDRGYGYTF.